This passage covers 15 T cell receptor beta chains from one sample sequenced in a study of T cell repertoires in cytomegalovirus infection (dated by TCRdb to about 2019). TCRdb records Illumina HiSeq 1500 as the sequencer. TCRdb's own reprocessing of the public reads used fastp at Q25 and MiXCR and kept productive beta chains. Identical CDR3 proteins give one entry, which carries the most common genes and DNA. For this sample there are around 230,000 distinct CDR3 sequences; roughly two fifths appear just once. The top ten hold more than 50% of the sample. In light of the paper, this sample's treatment or condition label describes: in vitro stimulation with specific CMV peptide epitopes to enrich CMV-specific T cells. Antigens for these TCRs are unknown. Sequencing was performed on CD8+ T cells from cultured PBMCs, taken from culture after CMV antigen stimulation. All receptors come from a human donor in good health (CMV status not recorded). Some clones in this sample may be carry-over from other donors' samples.

This clonotype was recorded at least ten times. The J gene is TRBJ1-5, the V gene TRBV7-2; possible D gene TRBD1, 5 bases. The CDR3 covers 17 residues. V lost 3 bases to trimming and J lost 3 bases, with 18 bases between them. Germline V gene data show CDR1 as SGHTA and CDR2 as FQGNSA. The CDR3 reads CASSFASSTVDNQPQHF. CDR3 DNA: TGTGCCAGCAGCTTCGCGTCGTCGACAGTTGACAATCAGCCCCAGCATTTT. The full variable domain, completed using reference TRBV7-2 and TRBJ1-5, is GAGVSQSPSNKVTEKGKDVELRCDPISGHTALYWYRQSLGQGLEFLIYFQGNSAPDKSGLPSDRFSAERTGGSVSTLTIQRTQQEDSAVYLCASSFASSTVDNQPQHFGDGTRLSIL.

This clonotype occurred a few times. The chain employs TRBV4-1 and TRBJ2-1, with TRBD2 identical over 12 bases. V lost 0 bases to trimming and J lost 6 bases; unmatched junction nucleotides: 3. The CDR3 has 16 residues. Germline assignment: CDR1 MGHRA and CDR2 YSYEKL. The CDR3 DNA sequence: TGCGCCAGCAGCCAAGATGTACTAGCGGGAGGCAATGAGCAGTTCTTC. As protein: CASSQDVLAGGNEQFF.

On this clonotype: One end of the junction does not line up with germline, which may come from a read error. The chain has TRBV7-6 and TRBJ2-3, with unresolved D. Per germline, CDR1 SGHVS and CDR2 FNYEAQ. The CDR3 is 15 amino acids. The CDR3 is CASSLAGSPAETQSF. In DNA form, the CDR3 reads TGTGCCAGCAGCTTAGCTGGAAGTCCCGCAGAAACACAGTCTTTT.

This clonotype has a handful of counts. The chain couples TRBV5-6 to TRBJ2-3; 9 bases are shared with TRBD2. Per germline, CDR1 SGHDT and CDR2 YYEEEE. The CDR3 runs 16 residues. The V and J ends lost 3 bases and 0 bases, in that order; junction bases with no gene match: 5. CDR3 loop: CASSWGLAGSTDTQYF. The CDR3 coding sequence is TGTGCCAGCAGCTGGGGTCTAGCGGGAAGCACAGATACGCAGTATTTT.

The chain couples TRBV27 to TRBJ2-7; D may be TRBD2 (5 bases). The V and J ends lost 2 bases and 4 bases respectively, with 15 bases between them. Germline lookup yields CDR1 MNHEY and CDR2 SMNVEV (reference sequence). The CDR3 loop spans 15 amino acids. CDR3 nucleotides: TGTGCCAGCAGTTTAAACCGGGCTGGAGGTTACGAGCAGTACTTC. Its protein is CASSLNRAGGYEQYF.

This clonotype was picked up a small number of times. The chain is built from TRBV7-3 and TRBJ2-3; 9 positions match TRBD2. CDR1 is SGHTA, CDR2 FQGTGA, per germline. This CDR3 contains 15 residues. After removal of 11 bases from V and 4 bases from J, the junction contained 13 bases not matched to a gene. The CDR3 coding sequence is TGTGCCTCATCAAGGGGCGGGAGGGCCCCAGATACGCAGTATTTT. Protein sequence: CASSRGGRAPDTQYF.

The gene calls are TRBV7-6 and TRBJ2-7; 8 bases agree with TRBD2. This CDR3 region has 15 residues. The V gene end was trimmed by 0 bases and the J gene end by 0 bases; junction bases not matched to a gene: 1. Germline-derived CDR1 and CDR2 are SGHVS and FNYEAQ. CDR3: CASSLASGDSYEQYF. In DNA, the CDR3 is TGTGCCAGCAGCTTAGCTAGCGGGGACTCCTACGAGCAGTACTTC.

This clonotype has a handful of counts. The chain is built from TRBV27 and TRBJ1-4; D remains unclear. CDR3 length: 13 amino acids. Germline loops: CDR1 MNHEY, CDR2 SMNVEV (reference sequence). Trimming left V 2 bases short and J 12 bases short, with 13 bases between. This CDR3 is CASSLRSGRELFF. The CDR3 region has the DNA TGTGCCAGCAGTTTACGGTCTGGGAGGGAACTGTTTTTT.

Turning to this clonotype: One end of the junction varies from germline; a read error may be responsible. The chain employs TRBV7-7 and TRBJ2-1; D tentatively fits TRBD1 or TRBD2 (6 bases each). The germline V gene encodes CDR1 SSHAT and CDR2 FNYEAQ (reference sequence). The CDR3 extends over 15 amino acids. As DNA, the CDR3 is TGTGCTAGCAGCCAAGTGCTGGGGGGCCTGGGGGAGCAGTTCTTC. This codes for CASSQVLGGLGEQFF.

The chain combines TRBV24-1 with TRBJ2-3; 11 bases align to TRBD2. The CDR3 is 19 amino acids. CDR1 is KGHDR, CDR2 SFDVKD, per germline. J gave up 4 bases and V 4 bases, and 15 bases lay outside the gene matches. This CDR3 reads CATSDYPGTSGPWSDTQYF. CDR3 DNA: TGTGCCACCAGTGACTACCCCGGGACTAGCGGTCCATGGTCAGATACGCAGTATTTT.

This clonotype was seen a handful of times. The CDR3 protein is CASSSGTSGRTGELFF. CDR3 bases: TGTGCCAGCAGCTCCGGGACTAGCGGGCGGACCGGGGAGCTGTTTTTT. The rearrangement joins TRBV7-6 to TRBJ2-2, with TRBD2 matching 12 bases. V lost 4 bases, J lost 5 bases, and 5 bases stayed unmatched. From germline, CDR1 is SGHVS and CDR2 FNYEAQ. This CDR3 region has 16 residues.

The chain recombines TRBV10-3 with TRBJ2-5; 7 bases are shared with TRBD1. The V segment lost 2 bases and the J segment 1 base; nucleotides outside the gene matches: 7. Germline loops: CDR1 ENHRY, CDR2 SYGVKD. The CDR3 length is 16 residues. CDR3 nucleotide sequence: TGTGCCATCAGTGAGACCGCAGGGGGAAGCCAAGAGACCCAGTACTTC. The encoded protein is CAISETAGGSQETQYF.

The chain joins TRBV7-6 to TRBJ2-3, with no clear D. In germline, CDR1 is SGHVS, CDR2 FNYEAQ. The V gene lost 3 bases and the J gene lost 0 bases, with 10 bases spanning the gap. This CDR3 has 15 amino acids. CDR3 in amino acids: CASSFLATSTDTQYF. CDR3 bases: TGTGCCAGCAGCTTCTTGGCGACTAGCACAGATACGCAGTATTTT.

This clonotype showed up just a few times. The chain is built from TRBV7-2 and TRBJ2-1, with 14 bases that match TRBD2. CDR1 and CDR2 from the germline V gene are SGHTA and FQGNSA. J was trimmed by 9 bases and V by 1 base; bases with no gene match: 2. The CDR3 consists of 15 residues. The CDR3 region is CASSLDGTSGSEQFF. The CDR3 nucleotides read TGTGCCAGCAGCTTAGATGGGACTAGCGGGAGTGAGCAGTTCTTC.

This clonotype was detected ten times or more. V and J are TRBV19 and TRBJ2-7; no clear D. The length of the CDR3 is 11 residues. Germline CDR1 is LNHDA and CDR2 is SQIVND (reference sequence). V was trimmed by 9 bases and J by 7 bases, leaving 13 bases between them. In DNA, the CDR3 is TGTGCCAGCAGCAACGGACGGGAGCAGTACTTC. The encoded protein is CASSNGREQYF. The variable domain in full, with the rest retrieved from reference TRBV19 and TRBJ2-7, is DGGITQSPKYLFRKEGQNVTLSCEQNLNHDAMYWYRQDPGQGLRLIYYSQIVNDFQKGDIAEGYSVSREKKESFPLTVTSAQKNPTAFYLCASSNGREQYFGPGTRLTVT.